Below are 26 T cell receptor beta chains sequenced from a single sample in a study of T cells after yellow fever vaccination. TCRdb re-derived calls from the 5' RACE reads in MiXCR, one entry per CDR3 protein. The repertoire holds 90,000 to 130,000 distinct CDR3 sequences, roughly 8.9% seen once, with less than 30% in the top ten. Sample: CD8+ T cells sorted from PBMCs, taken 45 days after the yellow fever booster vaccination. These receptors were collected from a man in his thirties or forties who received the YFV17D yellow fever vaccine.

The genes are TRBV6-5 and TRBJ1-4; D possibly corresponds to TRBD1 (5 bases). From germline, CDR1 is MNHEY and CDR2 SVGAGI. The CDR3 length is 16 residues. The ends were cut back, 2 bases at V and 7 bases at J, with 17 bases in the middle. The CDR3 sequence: CASSYDQSGRLEKLFF. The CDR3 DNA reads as TGTGCCAGCAGTTACGATCAATCGGGACGGCTTGAAAAACTGTTTTTT.

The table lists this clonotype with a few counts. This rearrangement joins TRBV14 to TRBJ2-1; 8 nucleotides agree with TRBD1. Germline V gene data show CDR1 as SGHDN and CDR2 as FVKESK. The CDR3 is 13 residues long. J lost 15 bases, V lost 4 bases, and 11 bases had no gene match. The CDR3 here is CASSPNSPGGMFF. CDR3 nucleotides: TGTGCCAGCAGCCCTAATAGTCCAGGGGGCATGTTCTTC.

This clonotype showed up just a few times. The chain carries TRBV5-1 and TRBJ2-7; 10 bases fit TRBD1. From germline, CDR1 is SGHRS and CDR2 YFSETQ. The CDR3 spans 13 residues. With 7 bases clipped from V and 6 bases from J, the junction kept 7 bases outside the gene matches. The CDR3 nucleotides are TGCGCCAGCGGCCCGGGACAGGGGCTCGAGCAGTACTTC. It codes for CASGPGQGLEQYF.

The CDR3 DNA reads TGCAGCGTTGAGTGGTTTGGAGGGATCTCCTACAATGAGCAGTTCTTC. Its translation: CSVEWFGGISYNEQFF. The V gene is TRBV29-1, the J gene TRBJ2-1; a possible D gene is TRBD2 (6 bases). Trimming shortened V by 3 bases and J by 0 bases, and 15 bases separated the two germline ends. The CDR3 covers 16 residues. Germline assignment: CDR1 SQVTM and CDR2 ANQGSEA.

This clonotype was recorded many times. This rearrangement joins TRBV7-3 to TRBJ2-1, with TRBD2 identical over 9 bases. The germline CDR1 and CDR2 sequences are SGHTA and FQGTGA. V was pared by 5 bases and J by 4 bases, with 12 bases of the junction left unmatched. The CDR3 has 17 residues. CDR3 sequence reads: CASSLTDPSGTYNEQFF. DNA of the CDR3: TGTGCCAGCAGCCTCACTGATCCTAGCGGGACGTACAATGAGCAGTTCTTC. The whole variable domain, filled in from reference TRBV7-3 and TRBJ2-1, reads GAGVSQTPSNKVTEKGKYVELRCDPISGHTALYWYRQSLGQGPEFLIYFQGTGAADDSGLPNDRFFAVRPEGSVSTLKIQRTERGDSAVYLCASSLTDPSGTYNEQFFGPGTRLTVL.

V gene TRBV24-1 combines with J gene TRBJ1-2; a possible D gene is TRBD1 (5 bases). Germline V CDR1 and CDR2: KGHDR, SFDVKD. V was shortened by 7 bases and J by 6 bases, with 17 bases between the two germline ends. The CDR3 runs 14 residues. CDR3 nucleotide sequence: TGTGCCACCAGGGGAGTACAGGATGGGGATGGCTACACCTTC. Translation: CATRGVQDGDGYTF.

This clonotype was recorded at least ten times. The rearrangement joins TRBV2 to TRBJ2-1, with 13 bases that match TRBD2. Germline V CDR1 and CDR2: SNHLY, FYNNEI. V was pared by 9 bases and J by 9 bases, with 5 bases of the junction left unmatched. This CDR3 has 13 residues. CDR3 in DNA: TGTGCCAGGACCGGGACTAGCGGGACTGAGCAGTTCTTC. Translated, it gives CARTGTSGTEQFF.

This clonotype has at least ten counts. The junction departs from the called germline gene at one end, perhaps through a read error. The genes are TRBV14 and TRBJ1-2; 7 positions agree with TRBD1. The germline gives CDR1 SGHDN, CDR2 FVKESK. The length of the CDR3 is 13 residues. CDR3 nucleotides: TGTGCCAGCACCCAAGGGACAGCCTATGGCTACACCTTC. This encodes CASTQGTAYGYTF.

The CDR3 bases are TGTGCCAGCAGTCACACCCACTACGAGCAGTACTTC. It specifies CASSHTHYEQYF. This chain joins TRBV7-8 and TRBJ2-7; D is unclear. The length of the CDR3 is 12 residues. CDR1 and CDR2 (germline): SGHVS, FQNEAQ. V gave up 6 bases and J gave up 3 bases, with 9 bases separating them.

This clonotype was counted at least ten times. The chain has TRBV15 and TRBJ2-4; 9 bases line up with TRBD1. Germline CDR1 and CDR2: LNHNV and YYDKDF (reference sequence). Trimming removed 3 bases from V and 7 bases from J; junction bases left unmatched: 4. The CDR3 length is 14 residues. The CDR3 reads CATSSSGQGNIQYF. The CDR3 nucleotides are TGTGCCACCAGCAGCAGCGGACAGGGGAACATTCAGTACTTC.

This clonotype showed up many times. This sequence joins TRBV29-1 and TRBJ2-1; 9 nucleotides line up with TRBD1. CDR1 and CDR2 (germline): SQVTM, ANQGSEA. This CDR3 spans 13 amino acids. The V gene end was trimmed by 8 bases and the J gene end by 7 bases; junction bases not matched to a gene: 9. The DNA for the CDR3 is TGCAGCTGGGGGGACAGGGACAGGAATGAGCAGTTCTTC. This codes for CSWGDRDRNEQFF.

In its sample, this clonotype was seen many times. The CDR3 is CASTITGTLSYEQYF. DNA for the CDR3: TGTGCCAGCACTATCACCGGGACACTCTCCTACGAGCAGTACTTC. The rearrangement joins TRBV28 to TRBJ2-7, with D possibly being TRBD1 (6 bases). The CDR3 sequence is 15 residues long. Trimming removed 7 bases from V and 0 bases from J, with 16 bases in between. Per the germline V gene, CDR1 is MDHEN and CDR2 is SYDVKM.

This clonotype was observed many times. The CDR3 region is CASRPRDRLAKNIQYF. The CDR3, as DNA: TGTGCCAGCAGACCCCGGGACAGACTAGCCAAAAACATTCAGTACTTC. The chain employs TRBV12-3 or TRBV12-4 and TRBJ2-4; 7 nucleotides match TRBD1. The V and J ends lost 6 bases and 0 bases, in that order; junction bases with no gene match: 8. This CDR3 contains 16 residues.

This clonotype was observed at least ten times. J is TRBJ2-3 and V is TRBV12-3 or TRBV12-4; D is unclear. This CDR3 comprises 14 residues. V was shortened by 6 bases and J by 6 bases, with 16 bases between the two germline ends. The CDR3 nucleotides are TGTGCCAGCAGAGGAGCTCGTCCTTGGGATACGCAGTATTTT. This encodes CASRGARPWDTQYF.

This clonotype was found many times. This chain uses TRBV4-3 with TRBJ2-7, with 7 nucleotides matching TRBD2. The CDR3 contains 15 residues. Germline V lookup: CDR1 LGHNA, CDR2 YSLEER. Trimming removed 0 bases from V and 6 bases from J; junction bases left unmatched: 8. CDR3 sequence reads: CASSQDGGDSGEQYF. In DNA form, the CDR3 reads TGCGCCAGCAGCCAAGATGGGGGGGACTCTGGCGAGCAGTACTTC.

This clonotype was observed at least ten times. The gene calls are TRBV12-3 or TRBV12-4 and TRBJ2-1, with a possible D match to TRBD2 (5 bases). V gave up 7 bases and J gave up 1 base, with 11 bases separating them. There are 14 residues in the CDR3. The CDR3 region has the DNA TGTGCCAGCATCATCGGGGAGTCCTACAATGAGCAGTTCTTC. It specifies CASIIGESYNEQFF.

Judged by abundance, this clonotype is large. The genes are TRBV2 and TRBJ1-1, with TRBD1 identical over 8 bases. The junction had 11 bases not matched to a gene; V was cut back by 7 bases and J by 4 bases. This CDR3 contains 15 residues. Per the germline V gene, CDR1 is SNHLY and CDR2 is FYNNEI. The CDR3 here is CASTSPDRVGTEAFF. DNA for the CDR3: TGTGCCAGCACCTCCCCGGACAGGGTTGGCACTGAAGCTTTCTTT.

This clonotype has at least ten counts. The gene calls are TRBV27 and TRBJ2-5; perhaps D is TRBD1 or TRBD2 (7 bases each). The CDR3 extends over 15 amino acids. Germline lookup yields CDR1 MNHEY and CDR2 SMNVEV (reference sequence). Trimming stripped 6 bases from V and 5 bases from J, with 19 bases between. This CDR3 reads CASSLRTRGGETQYF. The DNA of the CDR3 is TGTGCCAGCAGCCTAAGGACTAGAGGGGGCGAGACCCAGTACTTC.

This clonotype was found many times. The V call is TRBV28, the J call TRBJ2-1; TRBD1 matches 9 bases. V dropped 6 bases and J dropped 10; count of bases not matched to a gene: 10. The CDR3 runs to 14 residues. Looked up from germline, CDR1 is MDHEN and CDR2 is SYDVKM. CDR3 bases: TGTGCCAGCAGCCCGGGACAGGGTTTTCGGGAGCAGTTCTTC. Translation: CASSPGQGFREQFF.

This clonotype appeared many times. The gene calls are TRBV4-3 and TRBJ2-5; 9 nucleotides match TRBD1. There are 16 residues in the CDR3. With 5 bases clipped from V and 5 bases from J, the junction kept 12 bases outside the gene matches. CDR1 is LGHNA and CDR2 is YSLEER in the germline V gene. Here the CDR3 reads CASSTHSGQGVETQYF. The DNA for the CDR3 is TGCGCCAGCAGCACCCACTCGGGACAGGGCGTGGAGACCCAGTACTTC.

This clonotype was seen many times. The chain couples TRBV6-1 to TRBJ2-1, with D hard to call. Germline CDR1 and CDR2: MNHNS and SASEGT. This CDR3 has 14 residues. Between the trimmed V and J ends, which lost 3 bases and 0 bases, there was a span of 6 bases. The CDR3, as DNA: TGTGCCAGCAGTGACAAGAGCTCCTACAATGAGCAGTTCTTC. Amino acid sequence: CASSDKSSYNEQFF.

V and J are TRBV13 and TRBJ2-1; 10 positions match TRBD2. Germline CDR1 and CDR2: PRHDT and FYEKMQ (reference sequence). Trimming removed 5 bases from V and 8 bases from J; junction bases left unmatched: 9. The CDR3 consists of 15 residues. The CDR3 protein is CASSPSGGAGDEQFF. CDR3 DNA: TGTGCCAGCAGCCCAAGCGGGGGGGCAGGCGATGAGCAGTTCTTC.

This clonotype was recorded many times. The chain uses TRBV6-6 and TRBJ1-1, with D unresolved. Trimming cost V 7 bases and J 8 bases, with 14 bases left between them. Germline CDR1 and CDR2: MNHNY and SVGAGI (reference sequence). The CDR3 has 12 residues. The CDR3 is CASTLLGREAFF. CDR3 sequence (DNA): TGTGCCAGCACCCTTCTAGGACGGGAAGCTTTCTTT.

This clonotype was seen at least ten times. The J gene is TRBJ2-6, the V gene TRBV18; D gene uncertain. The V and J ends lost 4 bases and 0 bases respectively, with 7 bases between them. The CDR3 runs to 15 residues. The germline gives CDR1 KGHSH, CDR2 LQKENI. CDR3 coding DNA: TGTGCCAGCTCACTCAGCCCCTCTGGGGCCAACGTCCTGACTTTC. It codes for CASSLSPSGANVLTF.

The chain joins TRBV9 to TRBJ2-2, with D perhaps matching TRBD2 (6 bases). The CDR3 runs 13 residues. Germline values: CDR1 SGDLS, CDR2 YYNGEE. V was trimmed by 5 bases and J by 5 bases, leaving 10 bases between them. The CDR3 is CASRAGKTGELFF. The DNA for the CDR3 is TGTGCCAGCAGAGCGGGTAAAACCGGGGAGCTGTTTTTT.

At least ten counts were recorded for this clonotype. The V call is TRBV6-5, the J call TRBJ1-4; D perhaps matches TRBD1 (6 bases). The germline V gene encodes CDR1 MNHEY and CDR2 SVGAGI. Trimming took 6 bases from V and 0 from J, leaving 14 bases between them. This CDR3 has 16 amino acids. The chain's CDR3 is CASRQGWNPTNEKLFF. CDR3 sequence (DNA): TGTGCCAGCAGGCAGGGGTGGAACCCAACTAATGAAAAACTGTTTTTT.